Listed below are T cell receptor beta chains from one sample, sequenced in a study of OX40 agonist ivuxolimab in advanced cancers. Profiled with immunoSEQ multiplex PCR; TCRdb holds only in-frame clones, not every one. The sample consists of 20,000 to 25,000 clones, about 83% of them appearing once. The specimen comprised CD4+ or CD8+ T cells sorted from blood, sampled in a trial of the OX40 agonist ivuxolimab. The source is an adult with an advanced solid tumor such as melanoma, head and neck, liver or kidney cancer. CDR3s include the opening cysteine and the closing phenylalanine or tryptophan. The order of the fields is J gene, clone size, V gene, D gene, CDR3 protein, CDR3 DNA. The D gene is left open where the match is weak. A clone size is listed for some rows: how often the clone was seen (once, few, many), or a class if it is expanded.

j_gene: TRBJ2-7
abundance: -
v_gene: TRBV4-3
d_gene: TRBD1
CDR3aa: CASSQATGGYEQYF
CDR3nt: TGCGCCAGCAGCCAAGCGACAGGGGGCTACGAGCAGTACTTC

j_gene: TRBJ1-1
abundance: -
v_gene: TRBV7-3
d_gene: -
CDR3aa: CASSSVYGANTEAFF
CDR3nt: TGTGCCAGCAGCTCGGTGTATGGGGCGAACACTGAAGCTTTCTTT

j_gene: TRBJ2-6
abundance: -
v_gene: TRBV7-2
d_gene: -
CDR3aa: CASSSLANVLTF
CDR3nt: TGTGCCAGCAGCTCCCTGGCCAACGTCCTGACTTTC

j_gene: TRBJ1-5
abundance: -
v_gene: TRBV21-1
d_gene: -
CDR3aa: CASSFRDSNQPQHF
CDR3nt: TGTGCCAGCAGCTTCCGGGACAGCAATCAGCCCCAGCATTTT

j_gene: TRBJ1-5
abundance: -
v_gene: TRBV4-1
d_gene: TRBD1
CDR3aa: CASSHADRDYQPQHF
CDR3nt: TGCGCCAGCAGCCACGCTGACAGGGACTATCAGCCCCAGCATTTT

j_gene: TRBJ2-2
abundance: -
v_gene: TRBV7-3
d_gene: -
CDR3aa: CASSRNPHRSENTGELFF
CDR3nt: TGTGCCAGCAGTCGAAACCCTCACCGCTCCGAGAACACCGGGGAGCTGTTTTTT

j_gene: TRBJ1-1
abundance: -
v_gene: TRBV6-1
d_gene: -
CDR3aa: CASSLDGNTEAFF
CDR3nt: TGTGCCAGCAGTTTAGACGGGAACACTGAAGCTTTCTTT

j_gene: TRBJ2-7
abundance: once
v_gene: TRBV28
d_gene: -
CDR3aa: CASSFIYEQYF
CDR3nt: TGTGCCAGCAGCTTTATTTACGAGCAGTACTTC

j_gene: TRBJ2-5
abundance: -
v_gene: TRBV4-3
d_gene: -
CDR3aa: CASSQDRAEETQYF
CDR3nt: TGCGCCAGCAGCCAAGATCGAGCGGAGGAGACCCAGTACTTC

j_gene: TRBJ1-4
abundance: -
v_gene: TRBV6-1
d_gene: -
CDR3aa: CASSEGLGTEKLFF
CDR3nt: TGTGCCAGCAGTGAGGGGCTCGGCACCGAAAAACTGTTTTTT

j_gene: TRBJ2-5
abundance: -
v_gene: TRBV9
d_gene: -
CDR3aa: CASSAGETQYF
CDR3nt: TGTGCCAGCAGCGCCGGAGAGACCCAGTACTTC

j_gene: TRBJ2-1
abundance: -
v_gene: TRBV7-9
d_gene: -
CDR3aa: CASSLGPLGGGYNEQFF
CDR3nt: TGTGCCAGCAGCTTAGGCCCTCTGGGTGGGGGCTACAATGAGCAGTTCTTC

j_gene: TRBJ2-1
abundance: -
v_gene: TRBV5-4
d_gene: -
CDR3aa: CASSLVIEDEQFF
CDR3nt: TGTGCCAGCAGCTTAGTAATAGAGGATGAGCAGTTCTTC

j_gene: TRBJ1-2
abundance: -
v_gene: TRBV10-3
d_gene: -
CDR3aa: CAISEPESGHPYGYTF
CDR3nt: TGTGCCATCAGTGAACCTGAGTCGGGACACCCCTATGGCTACACCTTC